This passage covers 13 T cell receptor beta chains from one sample sequenced in a study of identical twins. One entry per CDR3 protein results from TCRdb running MiXCR on the 5' RACE reads. Among hundreds of thousands of distinct CDR3 sequences, around 6.8% were seen once, and the ten largest hold 1.9%. These data also formed part of another study, on yellow fever vaccine responses in identical twins.

The sequenced material came from memory (CD45RO+) T cells sorted from blood. The receptors come from a woman between 18 and 29 years old in good health.

This clonotype was observed at least ten times. The V gene is TRBV11-3, the J gene TRBJ2-1; the match to TRBD2 covers 13 bases. CDR3 length: 16 amino acids. J lost 3 bases, V lost 5 bases, and 4 bases had no gene match. Germline lookup yields CDR1 SGHNT and CDR2 YENEEA. The CDR3 DNA reads TGTGCCAGCAGCGACCGACTAGCGGGGGGCTACAATGAGCAGTTCTTC. Amino acid sequence: CASSDRLAGGYNEQFF.

This clonotype was seen a few times. The genes are TRBV7-8 and TRBJ2-7; D assignment may be TRBD1 or TRBD2 (5 bases each). Trimming took off 7 bases at V and 0 bases at J, with 13 bases between the two ends. The CDR3 has 14 residues. Germline CDR1 is SGHVS and CDR2 is FQNEAQ. The CDR3 loop is CASNPGPGSYEQYF. DNA of the CDR3: TGTGCCAGCAACCCGGGACCCGGCTCCTACGAGCAGTACTTC.

Only a few counts were recorded for this clonotype. The J gene is TRBJ1-2, the V gene TRBV6-5; 10 bases are a match to TRBD1. Germline V gives CDR1 MNHEY, CDR2 SVGAGI. V was pared by 2 bases and J by 4 bases, with 4 bases of the junction left unmatched. The CDR3 contains 15 residues. CDR3: CASSYDRGLGYGYTF. For the CDR3, the DNA is TGTGCCAGCAGTTACGACAGGGGGCTCGGCTATGGCTACACCTTC.

In its sample, this clonotype was seen a few times. V is TRBV7-9 and J is TRBJ2-7; 8 nucleotides agree with TRBD1. The CDR3 totals 14 residues. CDR1 and CDR2 from the germline V gene are SEHNR and FQNEAQ (reference sequence). With V trimmed by 5 bases and J by 4 bases, 7 bases remained unmatched. This CDR3 is CASSDSDREYEQYF. In DNA form, the CDR3 reads TGTGCCAGCAGCGACTCGGACAGGGAGTACGAGCAGTACTTC.

The table lists this clonotype with a count of one. V usage is TRBV6-1 and J usage is TRBJ1-6; D is unclear. This CDR3 region has 13 residues. Germline-derived CDR1 and CDR2 are MNHNS and SASEGT. V was cut by 7 bases and J by 7 bases, with 11 bases left in between. CDR3: CASIVQGNSPLHF. In nucleotides, the CDR3 is TGTGCCAGCATCGTCCAAGGCAATTCACCCCTCCACTTT.

This clonotype was picked up a small number of times. This chain uses TRBV4-3 with TRBJ2-1; a possible D gene is TRBD2 (6 bases). The CDR3 runs to 18 residues. Trimming stripped 0 bases from V and 6 bases from J, with 21 bases between. CDR1 and CDR2 from the germline V gene are LGHNA and YSLEER. The DNA of the CDR3 is TGCGCCAGCAGCCAAGATCCAGAGCGGTGGAGGGCCCGCAATGAGCAGTTCTTC. It codes for CASSQDPERWRARNEQFF.

The chain recombines TRBV10-1 with TRBJ1-4, with D unclear. The germline V and J ends were trimmed by 10 bases and 8 bases, with 11 bases remaining between them. Germline-derived CDR1 and CDR2 are WNHNN and SYGVQD (reference sequence). The CDR3 contains 11 residues. CDR3 protein: CATNRAEKLFF. The DNA for the CDR3 is TGCGCCACCAACCGGGCGGAAAAACTGTTTTTT.

This sequence joins TRBV7-6 and TRBJ2-1; D not certain. This CDR3 spans 14 amino acids. V lost 5 bases and J lost 4, with 12 bases in between. CDR1 SGHVS and CDR2 FNYEAQ come from the germline V gene. CDR3 sequence (DNA): TGTGCCAGCAGCCCCCCCGGCCCATACAATGAGCAGTTCTTC. Protein: CASSPPGPYNEQFF.

There are many counts of this clonotype. The J gene is TRBJ2-1, the V gene TRBV4-3; 13 nucleotides match TRBD2. The CDR3 has 17 residues. V was clipped by 0 bases and J by 9 bases; unmatched bases: 8. The germline gives CDR1 LGHNA, CDR2 YSLEER. The CDR3 DNA reads as TGCGCCAGCAGCCAAGAGACGAAACTAGCGGGAGGGAGTGAGCAGTTCTTC. It specifies CASSQETKLAGGSEQFF.

This clonotype showed up just a few times. The chain is built from TRBV3-1 and TRBJ1-3; D possibly corresponds to TRBD1 (5 bases). The V gene lost 3 bases and the J gene lost 2 bases, with 5 bases spanning the gap. Germline CDR1 and CDR2: LGHDT and YNNKEL (reference sequence). CDR3 length: 13 residues. The CDR3 protein is CASSQGPGNTIYF. For the CDR3, the DNA is TGTGCCAGCAGCCAGGGACCTGGAAACACCATATATTTT.

The gene calls are TRBV7-8 and TRBJ1-4, with a tentative D call TRBD1 (5 bases). The CDR3 covers 16 residues. Germline V gives CDR1 SGHVS, CDR2 FQNEAQ. The germline V and J ends were trimmed by 11 bases and 6 bases, with 25 bases remaining between them. CDR3 sequence: CAYTLGGGPMDEKLFF. CDR3 DNA sequence: TGTGCCTATACTCTCGGGGGGGGACCGATGGATGAAAAACTGTTTTTT.

This clonotype showed up many times. The V and J genes are TRBV12-3 or TRBV12-4 and TRBJ2-3, with TRBD2 identical over 8 bases. J gave up 6 bases and V 6 bases, and 8 bases lay outside the gene matches. There are 14 residues in the CDR3. CDR3 residues: CASSLIASGDTQYF. For the CDR3, the DNA is TGTGCCAGCAGCCTTATAGCTAGCGGGGATACGCAGTATTTT.

This clonotype has just a few counts. This rearrangement joins TRBV15 to TRBJ2-5; D is possibly TRBD1 or TRBD2 (5 bases each). Per germline, CDR1 LNHNV and CDR2 YYDKDF (reference sequence). V lost 1 base and J lost 5, with 8 bases in between. CDR3 length: 13 residues. CDR3 DNA: TGTGCCACCAGCAGAGTCAGGGAGGAGACCCAGTACTTC. It encodes CATSRVREETQYF.